Following are 29 T cell receptor beta chains from one sample sequenced in a study of cytomegalovirus exposure and HLA in healthy donors. 60 Vbeta and 13 Jbeta primers were used in PCR. Using immunoSEQ multiplex PCR, the repertoire was profiled, and TCRdb retains in-frame clones only, with some absent. Of fewer than 200,000 clones listed, 60% to 80% were seen once; the top ten hold about 0.93%. The sample was PBMCs. The receptors derive from a woman aged 50 to 65 in good health and CMV-seropositive.

Note on this clone: Germline is not matched at one junction end, which may reflect a read error. The V gene is TRBV7-2, the J gene TRBJ2-2; a weak D match, TRBD1 (5 bases). The CDR3 sequence is 13 residues long. Germline CDR1 SGHTA, CDR2 FQGNSA. CDR3 loop: CASRTINTGELFF. The CDR3 coding sequence is TGTGCCAGTAGGACAATCAACACAGGGGAGCTGTTTTTT.

This chain connects TRBV5-1 to TRBJ2-3; 10 bases are a match to TRBD2. The CDR3 is made up of 15 amino acids. V lost 2 bases and J lost 7; bases outside the gene matches: 7. Germline V lookup: CDR1 SGHRS, CDR2 YFSETQ. The CDR3: CASSFDSGGQNTQYF. CDR3 nucleotides: TGCGCCAGCAGCTTTGATAGCGGGGGGCAGAATACGCAGTATTTT.

V is TRBV5-4 and J is TRBJ1-2; maybe TRBD1 (5 bases). Trimming took 6 bases from V and 2 from J, leaving 14 bases between them. The CDR3 loop spans 14 amino acids. Germline CDR1 SGHNT, CDR2 YYREEE (reference sequence). The CDR3 nucleotides are TGTGCCAGCACCCGCCGGGAGGGGAACTATGGCTACACCTTC. Translated, it gives CASTRREGNYGYTF.

In regard to this clone: Other DNA sequences from this sample encode an identical CDR3 as well. This rearrangement joins TRBV28 to TRBJ1-5; D unresolved. CDR3 size: 12 residues. Trimming cost V 5 bases and J 5 bases, with 7 bases left between them. The germline V gene has CDR1 MDHEN and CDR2 SYDVKM. This chain's CDR3 is CASSLLYQPQHF. For the CDR3, the DNA is TGTGCCAGCAGTCTACTTTATCAGCCCCAGCATTTT.

This rearrangement joins TRBV7-2 to TRBJ2-2, with D perhaps matching TRBD2 (6 bases). The length of the CDR3 is 15 residues. Germline loops: CDR1 SGHTA, CDR2 FQGNSA. With 0 bases removed from V and 4 bases from J, the gap between germline ends came to 9 bases. Here the CDR3 DNA reads TGTGCCAGCAGCTTAGCCCCCGGGGGCACCGGGGAGCTGTTTTTT. It translates to CASSLAPGGTGELFF.

The J gene is TRBJ1-6, the V gene TRBV27; 7 bases agree with TRBD1. With 2 bases clipped from V and 7 bases from J, the junction kept 5 bases outside the gene matches. The CDR3 consists of 15 residues. Germline V gives CDR1 MNHEY, CDR2 SMNVEV (reference sequence). The CDR3 sequence: CASSLQVGGNSPLHF. CDR3 nucleotides: TGTGCCAGCAGTTTACAGGTAGGGGGCAATTCACCCCTCCACTTT.

V gene TRBV29-1 combines with J gene TRBJ2-7; D possibly corresponds to TRBD1 (5 bases). Trimming took off 7 bases at V and 2 bases at J, with 12 bases between the two ends. The CDR3 contains 12 residues. The V gene's germline CDR1 is SQVTM and CDR2 ANQGSEA. Here the CDR3 reads CSGGLAPYEQYF. The CDR3 DNA follows: TGCAGCGGGGGCTTAGCCCCCTACGAGCAGTACTTC.

V usage is TRBV7-6 and J usage is TRBJ1-3, with D maybe TRBD1 (6 bases). Per the germline V gene, CDR1 is SGHVS and CDR2 is FNYEAQ. The CDR3 loop spans 13 amino acids. V was trimmed by 5 bases and J by 4 bases, leaving 9 bases between them. This CDR3 reads CASSPGQGNTIYF. The DNA for the CDR3 is TGTGCCAGCAGCCCGGGACAAGGAAACACCATATATTTT.

J is TRBJ2-3 and V is TRBV6-4; 7 positions agree with TRBD2. The CDR3 is 16 amino acids. Germline lookup yields CDR1 MRHNA and CDR2 SNTAGT. V was pared by 0 bases and J by 4 bases, with 7 bases of the junction left unmatched. The CDR3 loop reads CASSDSGSGTPDTQYF. CDR3 bases: TGTGCCAGCAGTGACTCGGGGAGCGGGACGCCAGATACGCAGTATTTT.

The V and J genes are TRBV7-9 and TRBJ2-7, with D perhaps TRBD1 (5 bases). Trimming removed 1 base from V and 5 bases from J, with 9 bases in between. The CDR3 is 13 residues long. Germline V gene lookup returns CDR1 SEHNR and CDR2 FQNEAQ (reference sequence). CDR3 DNA: TGTGCCAGCAGCTTAGGGGCAGGGAACGAGCAGTACTTC. Its protein product is CASSLGAGNEQYF.

Here the CDR3 reads CASSNYQGLRGANVLTF. The CDR3, as DNA: TGTGCCAGTAGTAACTATCAGGGGTTGCGTGGGGCCAACGTCCTGACTTTC. The V and J genes are TRBV19 and TRBJ2-6, with D possibly being TRBD1 (6 bases). CDR1 is LNHDA and CDR2 is SQIVND in the germline V gene (reference sequence). The ends were cut back, 4 bases at V and 3 bases at J, with 16 bases in the middle. The CDR3 sequence is 17 residues long.

The chain links TRBV7-2 to TRBJ1-2, with a possible D match to TRBD1 (6 bases). The CDR3 is made up of 14 amino acids. CDR1 is SGHTA, CDR2 FQGNSA, per germline. With 3 bases removed from V and 2 bases from J, the gap between germline ends came to 10 bases. The chain's CDR3 is CASSFGQRNYGYTF. In DNA, the CDR3 is TGTGCCAGCAGCTTCGGACAGAGAAACTATGGCTACACCTTC.

This chain joins TRBV4-1 and TRBJ1-3, with TRBD1 as a possible D gene (6 bases). CDR3 length: 16 residues. Germline CDR1 reads MGHRA; CDR2 reads YSYEKL. The germline V and J ends were trimmed by 0 bases and 2 bases, with 11 bases remaining between them. The CDR3 sequence: CASSQEGAGTGNTIYF. CDR3 in DNA: TGCGCCAGCAGCCAAGAGGGGGCAGGGACTGGAAACACCATATATTTT.

The genes are TRBV9 and TRBJ2-1; 10 nucleotides align to TRBD2. The CDR3 contains 15 residues. Germline CDR1 SGDLS, CDR2 YYNGEE. V lost 4 bases and J lost 7; bases outside the gene matches: 8. The CDR3: CASSPLAGAGNEQFF. As DNA, the CDR3 is TGTGCCAGCAGCCCCCTAGCGGGAGCCGGGAATGAGCAGTTCTTC.

This clone was counted between two and nine times. The rearrangement joins TRBV6-5 to TRBJ2-5; 12 bases match TRBD2. The CDR3 runs to 13 residues. J lost 5 bases, V lost 10 bases, and 5 bases had no gene match. Germline V gene sequence: CDR1 MNHEY, CDR2 SVGAGI. The CDR3 DNA reads TGTGCCACCCGACTAGCGGGAGAGGAGACCCAGTACTTC. Its protein is CATRLAGEETQYF.

The V gene is TRBV6-1, the J gene TRBJ2-5; 7 bases agree with TRBD1. The J call may be wrong; the DNA end is better matched by TRBJ2-7. The CDR3 extends over 13 amino acids. CDR1 and CDR2 (germline): MNHNS, SASEGT. CDR3 in amino acids: CASKGQQTYEQYF. For the CDR3, the DNA is TGTGCCAGCAAGGGACAGCAGACCTACGAGCAGTACTTC.

This sequence joins TRBV10-3 and TRBJ2-7; maybe TRBD1 (6 bases). CDR1 is ENHRY and CDR2 is SYGVKD in the germline V gene. Trimming cost V 2 bases and J 6 bases, with 8 bases left between them. The CDR3 runs to 12 residues. The CDR3 DNA sequence: TGTGCCATCAGTGAGCCCAGGGGCGAGCAGTACTTC. This encodes CAISEPRGEQYF.

The chain uses TRBV7-2 and TRBJ1-5; TRBD1 matches at 7 bases. Unmatched junction bases numbered 8, after V lost 2 bases and J lost 7 bases. The CDR3 loop spans 15 amino acids. Germline lookup yields CDR1 SGHTA and CDR2 FQGNSA. CDR3 coding DNA: TGTGCCAGCAGCTTATACAGGGGAAGGAACCAGCCCCAGCATTTT. Protein product: CASSLYRGRNQPQHF.

The rearrangement links TRBV6-1 to TRBJ1-2, with D possibly matching TRBD1 (5 bases). Germline assignment: CDR1 MNHNS and CDR2 SASEGT. The CDR3 length is 12 residues. Deletions cut 2 bases from V and 12 bases from J, with 13 bases between. This CDR3 is CASSERSRENTF. The DNA for the CDR3 is TGTGCCAGCAGTGAAAGGTCCAGGGAAAACACCTTC.

This chain joins TRBV7-8 and TRBJ1-1; D is uncertain. This CDR3 has 12 residues. V was pared by 6 bases and J by 4 bases, with 9 bases between. Germline loops: CDR1 SGHVS, CDR2 FQNEAQ. The CDR3 DNA sequence: TGTGCCAGCAGTCTAGATGGCACTGAAGCTTTCTTT. This translates into CASSLDGTEAFF.

This clone was observed a few times. V usage is TRBV6-6 and J usage is TRBJ2-2; weak D call: TRBD2 (7 bases). Germline V gene sequence: CDR1 MNHNY, CDR2 SVGAGI (reference sequence). This CDR3 has 12 residues. Trimming pared 8 bases from V and 6 bases from J, leaving 10 bases between. The CDR3 region has the DNA TGTGCCAGCGGGGGGGCCGCCGGGGAGCTGTTTTTT. It specifies CASGGAAGELFF.

The gene calls are TRBV15 and TRBJ2-1; TRBD2 matches at 12 bases. The length of the CDR3 is 17 residues. Germline CDR1 reads LNHNV; CDR2 reads YYDKDF (reference sequence). V shed 0 bases, J shed 8 bases, and the junction held 8 bases outside the gene matches. The CDR3 is CATSRDRRLAGVDEQFF. Here the CDR3 DNA reads TGTGCCACCAGCAGAGATCGGAGACTAGCGGGAGTGGATGAGCAGTTCTTC.

This chain connects TRBV19 to TRBJ2-2; D is perhaps TRBD2 (5 bases). Trimming took 5 bases from V and 6 from J, leaving 16 bases between them. The CDR3 is 15 amino acids. Germline V CDR1 and CDR2: LNHDA, SQIVND (reference sequence). For the CDR3, the DNA is TGTGCCAGTAGTGCCCCTGGGGTGGGAGCCGGGGAGCTGTTTTTT. Translating it yields CASSAPGVGAGELFF.

The CDR3: CASSPGLAGVGDTQYF. In DNA, the CDR3 is TGTGCCAGCAGCCCGGGACTAGCGGGAGTTGGAGATACGCAGTATTTT. J is TRBJ2-3 and V is TRBV4-2, with TRBD2 matching 14 bases. Trimming removed 4 bases from V and 5 bases from J; junction bases left unmatched: 5. Germline values: CDR1 LGHNA, CDR2 YNFKEQ. This CDR3 has 16 residues.

The chain combines TRBV19 with TRBJ2-1; D is undetermined. Trimming removed 3 bases from V and 4 bases from J, with 13 bases in between. Per germline, CDR1 LNHDA and CDR2 SQIVND (reference sequence). The CDR3 spans 15 residues. The CDR3 here is CASSISSQNYNEQFF. In DNA form, the CDR3 reads TGTGCCAGTAGTATTTCATCCCAAAATTACAATGAGCAGTTCTTC.

The chain links TRBV27 to TRBJ1-1, with TRBD1 matching 7 bases. Trimming at V came to 5 bases and at J to 3 bases, leaving 12 bases not matched to a gene. The CDR3 has 16 amino acids. Per germline, CDR1 MNHEY and CDR2 SMNVEV (reference sequence). Here the CDR3 DNA reads TGTGCCAGCAGTAACAGGGGACCCAAAAAACACACTGAAGCTTTCTTT. Its translation: CASSNRGPKKHTEAFF.

This clone was recorded only once. CDR3 in DNA: TGCGCCAGCAGCCCGGGAAACTCGGGGACAGATACGCAGTATTTT. This translates into CASSPGNSGTDTQYF. The chain carries TRBV5-1 and TRBJ2-3; D is perhaps TRBD2 (5 bases). Germline CDR1 is SGHRS and CDR2 is YFSETQ. The CDR3 spans 15 residues. Trimming pared 4 bases from V and 3 bases from J, leaving 15 bases between.

This clone has more than one count but fewer than ten. The chain links TRBV30 to TRBJ1-3; the D is unclear. Germline lookup yields CDR1 GTSNPN and CDR2 SVGIG (reference sequence). CDR3 size: 12 residues. V lost 4 bases and J 0 bases, leaving 4 bases between the germline ends. The CDR3 spells CAWKRSGNTIYF. CDR3 in DNA: TGTGCCTGGAAGCGCTCTGGAAACACCATATATTTT.

The CDR3 loop reads CASSLIREAVGAFF. CDR3 nucleotides: TGTGCCAGCAGCTTAATCCGGGAAGCGGTTGGAGCTTTCTTT. The chain joins TRBV7-9 to TRBJ1-1; D unresolved. From germline, CDR1 is SEHNR and CDR2 FQNEAQ (reference sequence). The CDR3 is made up of 14 amino acids. Trimming removed 2 bases from V and 10 bases from J, with 17 bases in between.